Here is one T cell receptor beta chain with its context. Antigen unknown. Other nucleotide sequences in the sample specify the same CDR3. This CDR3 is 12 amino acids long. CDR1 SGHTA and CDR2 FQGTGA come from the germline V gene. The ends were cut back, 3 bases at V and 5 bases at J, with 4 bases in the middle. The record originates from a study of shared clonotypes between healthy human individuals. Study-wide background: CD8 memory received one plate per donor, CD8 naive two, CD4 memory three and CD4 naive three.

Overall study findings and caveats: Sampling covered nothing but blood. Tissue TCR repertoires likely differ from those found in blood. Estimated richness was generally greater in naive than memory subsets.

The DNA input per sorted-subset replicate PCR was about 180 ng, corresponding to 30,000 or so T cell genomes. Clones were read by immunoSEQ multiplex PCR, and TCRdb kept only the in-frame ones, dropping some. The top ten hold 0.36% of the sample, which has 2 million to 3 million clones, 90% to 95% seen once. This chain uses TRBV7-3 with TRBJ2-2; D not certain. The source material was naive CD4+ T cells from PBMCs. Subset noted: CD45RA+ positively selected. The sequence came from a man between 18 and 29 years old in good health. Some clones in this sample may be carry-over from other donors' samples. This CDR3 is CASSLGTGELFF. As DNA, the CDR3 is TGTGCCAGCAGCTTGGGTACCGGGGAGCTGTTTTTT. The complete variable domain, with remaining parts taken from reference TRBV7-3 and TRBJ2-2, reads GAGVSQTPSNKVTEKGKYVELRCDPISGHTALYWYRQSLGQGPEFLIYFQGTGAADDSGLPNDRFFAVRPEGSVSTLKIQRTERGDSAVYLCASSLGTGELFFGEGSRLTVL.